These 8 T cell receptor beta chains were sequenced from one sample in a study of shared T cell receptors in the human thymus. Using immunoSEQ multiplex PCR, the repertoire was profiled, and TCRdb retains in-frame clones only, with some absent. The sample has hundreds of thousands of clones, roughly 85% seen once. This same sample was also part of a study on human thymus T cells.

Sequencing was performed on thymocytes. The source is a girl under three years old with a congenital heart defect.

V is TRBV5-1 and J is TRBJ2-1; 8 positions match TRBD2. CDR3 length equals 15 residues. Germline V CDR1 and CDR2: SGHRS, YFSETQ. After removal of 5 bases from V and 6 bases from J, the junction contained 10 bases not matched to a gene. CDR3 bases: TGCGCCAGCAGTTGTCGGACTAGCTCCGGCAATGAGCAGTTCTTC. Amino acid sequence: CASSCRTSSGNEQFF.

The chain links TRBV4-1 to TRBJ1-1, with D maybe TRBD1 (5 bases). This CDR3 contains 16 residues. The ends were cut back, 2 bases at V and 2 bases at J, with 15 bases in the middle. Germline V gene data show CDR1 as MGHRA and CDR2 as YSYEKL. CDR3 coding DNA: TGCGCCAGCAGCCAATCTCCCCCGGGACTCAACACTGAAGCTTTCTTT. Translation gives CASSQSPPGLNTEAFF.

This chain uses TRBV6-1 with TRBJ1-4; the match to TRBD1 covers 8 bases. This CDR3 is built from 18 residues. Per the germline V gene, CDR1 is MNHNS and CDR2 is SASEGT. The junction had 8 bases not matched to a gene; V was cut back by 0 bases and J by 2 bases. In DNA, the CDR3 is TGTGCCAGCAGTGAAGCTGCAGGGGGCGCCCCCACTAATGAAAAACTGTTTTTT. Translation gives CASSEAAGGAPTNEKLFF.

Only a few counts were recorded for this clone. The chain uses TRBV4-1 and TRBJ1-1; 7 bases map to TRBD1. In germline, CDR1 is MGHRA, CDR2 YSYEKL. V dropped 0 bases and J dropped 1; count of bases not matched to a gene: 8. This CDR3 comprises 17 residues. In nucleotides, the CDR3 is TGCGCCAGCAGCCAAGACGGGGGGGACAGCCGGAACACTGAAGCTTTCTTT. Amino acids: CASSQDGGDSRNTEAFF.

The chain has TRBV11-2 and TRBJ1-1; D unresolved. The CDR3 extends over 16 amino acids. CDR1 and CDR2 from the germline V gene are SGHAT and FQNNGV. V dropped 4 bases and J dropped 0 bases, with 15 bases sitting between them. CDR3 region: CASSSLTRSLNTEAFF. In DNA, the CDR3 is TGTGCCAGCAGCTCTCTTACTAGGAGCCTGAACACTGAAGCTTTCTTT.

V gene TRBV5-1 combines with J gene TRBJ2-7; unclear D gene. Germline loops: CDR1 SGHRS, CDR2 YFSETQ. The length of the CDR3 is 13 residues. V was cut by 0 bases and J by 2 bases, with 6 bases left in between. Here the CDR3 DNA reads TGCGCCAGCAGCTTGGGGAGTACCTACGAGCAGTACTTC. It specifies CASSLGSTYEQYF.

This clone was detected only a few times. The chain joins TRBV5-1 to TRBJ2-2; 10 nucleotides match TRBD2. Germline V CDR1 and CDR2: SGHRS, YFSETQ. Trimming cost V 3 bases and J 1 base; bases outside gene matches: 15. The CDR3 loop spans 20 amino acids. CDR3 residues: CASSSVAASGGQQNTGELFF. The CDR3 nucleotides read TGCGCCAGCAGCTCGGTAGCGGCTAGCGGGGGCCAGCAGAACACCGGGGAGCTGTTTTTT.

The rearrangement uses TRBV4-2 and TRBJ2-1; D unclear. The CDR3 covers 14 residues. Trimming removed 1 base from V and 4 bases from J, with 8 bases in between. Germline CDR1 and CDR2: LGHNA and YNFKEQ. CDR3 in amino acids: CASSQGTEYNEQFF. CDR3 DNA sequence: TGTGCCAGCAGCCAAGGTACAGAATACAATGAGCAGTTCTTC.